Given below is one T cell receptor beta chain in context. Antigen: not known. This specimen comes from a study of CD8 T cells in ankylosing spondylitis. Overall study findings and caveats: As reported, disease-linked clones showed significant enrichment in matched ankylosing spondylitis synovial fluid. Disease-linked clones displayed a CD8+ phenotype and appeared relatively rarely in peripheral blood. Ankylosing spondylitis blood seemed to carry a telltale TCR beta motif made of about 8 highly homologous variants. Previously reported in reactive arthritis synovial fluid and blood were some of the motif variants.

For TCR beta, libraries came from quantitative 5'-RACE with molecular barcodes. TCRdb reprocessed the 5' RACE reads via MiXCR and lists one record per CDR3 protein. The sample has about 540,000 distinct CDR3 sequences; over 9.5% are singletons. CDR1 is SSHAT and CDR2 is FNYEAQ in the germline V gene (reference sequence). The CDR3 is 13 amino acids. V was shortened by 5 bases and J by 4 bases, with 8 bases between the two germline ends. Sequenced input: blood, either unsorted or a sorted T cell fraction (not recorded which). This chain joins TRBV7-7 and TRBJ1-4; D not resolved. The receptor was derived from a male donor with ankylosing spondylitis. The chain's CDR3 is CASSKELNEKLFF. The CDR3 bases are TGTGCCAGCAGCAAGGAACTTAATGAAAAACTGTTTTTT.